The 18 T cell receptor beta chains below were found in one sample sequenced in a study of glioma-infiltrating T cells after dendritic cell vaccination. Profiled with immunoSEQ multiplex PCR; TCRdb holds only in-frame clones, not every one. The sample shows about 87,000 clones, around 83% of them seen only once. Time point given: after dendritic cell vaccination, including at tumor progression/relapse. Sample: blood, taken after dendritic cell vaccination. These receptors came from a human donor with glioblastoma.

This clone was observed a handful of times. The identical CDR3 is also encoded by other nucleotide sequences in the sample. The rearrangement uses TRBV4-3 and TRBJ1-1; possible D gene TRBD1, 5 bases. This CDR3 has 14 residues. In germline, CDR1 is LGHNA, CDR2 YSLEER. V was pared by 0 bases and J by 4 bases, with 9 bases between. CDR3: CASSQDRGGTEAFF. The CDR3 DNA is TGCGCCAGCAGCCAAGATAGGGGCGGCACTGAAGCTTTCTTT.

The rearrangement links TRBV6-4 to TRBJ2-3, with 7 bases fitting TRBD1. J lost 1 base, V lost 0 bases, and 4 bases had no gene match. This CDR3 contains 16 residues. From germline, CDR1 is MRHNA and CDR2 SNTAGT. CDR3 coding DNA: TGTGCCAGCAGTGACTCCGGACAGGCCGGCACAGATACGCAGTATTTT. The encoded protein is CASSDSGQAGTDTQYF.

The V and J genes are TRBV4-1 and TRBJ1-1, with 7 bases aligning to TRBD1. The CDR3 runs 16 residues. Per the germline V gene, CDR1 is MGHRA and CDR2 is YSYEKL. Trimming removed 4 bases from V and 1 base from J; junction bases left unmatched: 9. The CDR3 DNA sequence: TGCGCCAGCAGCCGCCCGGACAGGATCTCGAACACTGAAGCTTTCTTT. It codes for CASSRPDRISNTEAFF.

The CDR3 reads CASSPEDRGYNSPLHF. CDR3 in DNA: TGTGCCAGTAGTCCGGAGGACAGGGGCTATAATTCACCCCTCCACTTT. This rearrangement joins TRBV19 to TRBJ1-6; 9 bases line up with TRBD1. V gave up 5 bases and J gave up 3 bases; unmatched junction bases: 5. The CDR3 is made up of 16 amino acids. Germline loops: CDR1 LNHDA, CDR2 SQIVND (reference sequence).

The CDR3 here is CASSSGGGADTQYF. CDR3 in DNA: TGTGCCAGCAGTAGCGGGGGAGGTGCTGATACGCAGTATTTT. The chain recombines TRBV2 with TRBJ2-3, with 8 bases lining up with TRBD2. The germline gives CDR1 SNHLY, CDR2 FYNNEI. This CDR3 comprises 14 residues. The trim removed 5 bases at V and 6 bases at J, leaving 7 bases unmatched. The full variable domain, its missing parts supplied by reference TRBV2 and TRBJ2-3, is EPEVTQTPSHQVTQMGQEVILRCVPISNHLYFYWYRQILGQKVEFLVSFYNNEISEKSEIFDDQFSVERPDGSNFTLKIRSTKLEDSAMYFCASSSGGGADTQYFGPGTRLTVL.

The genes are TRBV2 and TRBJ1-1; 7 nucleotides match TRBD1. The germline V gene encodes CDR1 SNHLY and CDR2 FYNNEI. This CDR3 has 15 amino acids. J gave up 0 bases and V 8 bases, and 9 bases lay outside the gene matches. Here the CDR3 reads CASSTNRGMNTEAFF. CDR3 DNA sequence: TGTGCCAGCTCCACTAACAGGGGCATGAACACTGAAGCTTTCTTT.

This chain joins TRBV19 and TRBJ1-5; D may be TRBD1 (5 bases). The germline V and J ends were trimmed by 5 bases and 0 bases, with 14 bases remaining between them. This CDR3 comprises 16 residues. Per germline, CDR1 LNHDA and CDR2 SQIVND (reference sequence). CDR3 in amino acids: CASSDGRDYSNQPQHF. For the CDR3, the DNA is TGTGCCAGTAGTGATGGGCGGGACTATAGCAATCAGCCCCAGCATTTT. Combining the CDR3 with reference TRBV19 and TRBJ1-5 gives the whole variable domain DGGITQSPKYLFRKEGQNVTLSCEQNLNHDAMYWYRQDPGQGLRLIYYSQIVNDFQKGDIAEGYSVSREKKESFPLTVTSAQKNPTAFYLCASSDGRDYSNQPQHFGDGTRLSIL.

The chain combines TRBV5-3 with TRBJ2-3; tentatively, D is TRBD2 (6 bases). TRBV5-3 is assigned to the ORF class and has an uncertain function. Trimming stripped 0 bases from V and 4 bases from J, with 18 bases between. The CDR3 length is 17 residues. The CDR3 region is CARSLAPGVALADTQYF. CDR3 coding DNA: TGTGCCAGAAGCTTGGCCCCGGGGGTGGCACTAGCAGATACGCAGTATTTT.

Points on this clone: The junction departs from the called germline gene at one end, perhaps through a read error. This chain uses TRBV20-1 with TRBJ2-1; D is unresolved. CDR3 length: 11 residues. Germline CDR1 reads DFQATT; CDR2 reads SNEGSKA (reference sequence). The CDR3 DNA sequence: TGCAGTGCCGACTCCAACAATGAGCAGTTCTTC. This translates into CSADSNNEQFF.

This rearrangement joins TRBV27 to TRBJ2-7, with 8 nucleotides matching TRBD1. Looked up from germline, CDR1 is MNHEY and CDR2 is SMNVEV (reference sequence). The CDR3 runs to 15 residues. Unmatched junction bases numbered 9, after V lost 4 bases and J lost 4 bases. The CDR3 region is CASSSVGTGSYEQYF. The CDR3 region has the DNA TGTGCCAGCAGTTCCGTCGGGACAGGATCATACGAGCAGTACTTC.

The chain employs TRBV2 and TRBJ1-1, with no clear D. Germline CDR1 and CDR2: SNHLY and FYNNEI. This CDR3 is built from 12 residues. The V gene lost 6 bases and the J gene lost 8 bases, with 13 bases spanning the gap. The CDR3 nucleotides are TGTGCCAGCAGGGCCCGGGGTGAAGAAGCTTTCTTT. Translation: CASRARGEEAFF.

Of note for this clone: Other DNA variants within this sample encode the same CDR3. The chain joins TRBV4-1 to TRBJ1-6; D unresolved. The CDR3 loop spans 13 amino acids. V shed 0 bases and J shed 13 bases, with 10 bases lying between them. Germline values: CDR1 MGHRA, CDR2 YSYEKL. CDR3 region: CASSQDARSPLHF. The CDR3 DNA reads as TGCGCCAGCAGCCAAGATGCCCGGTCCCCCCTCCACTTT.

The chain couples TRBV7-8 to TRBJ2-2; D unresolved. The CDR3 length is 14 residues. CDR1 is SGHVS and CDR2 is FQNEAQ in the germline V gene. Trimming stripped 4 bases from V and 1 base from J, with 7 bases between. CDR3 coding DNA: TGTGCCAGCAGCTCATTACTGAACACCGGGGAGCTGTTTTTT. Amino acids: CASSSLLNTGELFF.

This clone was seen a single time. This chain joins TRBV14 and TRBJ1-2, with TRBD1 identical over 7 bases. Germline values: CDR1 SGHDN, CDR2 FVKESK. The CDR3 has 14 amino acids. After removal of 6 bases from V and 2 bases from J, the junction contained 6 bases not matched to a gene. In nucleotides, the CDR3 is TGTGCCAGCAGTCGGGACAGCGAAAACTATGGCTACACCTTC. Translation: CASSRDSENYGYTF.

The chain couples TRBV27 to TRBJ2-7; D perhaps matches TRBD1 (5 bases). There are 14 residues in the CDR3. V dropped 2 bases and J dropped 0 bases, with 8 bases sitting between them. CDR1 is MNHEY, CDR2 SMNVEV, per germline (reference sequence). This CDR3 is CASSLQGGSYEQYF. As DNA, the CDR3 is TGTGCCAGCAGTTTACAGGGTGGCTCCTACGAGCAGTACTTC.

V is TRBV5-5 and J is TRBJ1-4; 11 bases fit TRBD1. The CDR3 covers 15 residues. The germline CDR1 and CDR2 sequences are SGHKS and YYEKEE (reference sequence). Trimming removed 5 bases from V and 8 bases from J; junction bases left unmatched: 8. The CDR3 region is CASRLLDRGQEKLFF. CDR3 nucleotide sequence: TGTGCCAGCAGGTTGTTGGACAGGGGGCAGGAAAAACTGTTTTTT.

The genes are TRBV5-1 and TRBJ2-2; D gene unclear. With 0 bases removed from V and 1 base from J, the gap between germline ends came to 7 bases. Germline-derived CDR1 and CDR2 are SGHRS and YFSETQ. The CDR3 covers 15 residues. The CDR3 DNA follows: TGCGCCAGCAGCTTGGAAGCAGGGAACACCGGGGAGCTGTTTTTT. Residues: CASSLEAGNTGELFF.

The chain has TRBV11-2 and TRBJ1-2; D is unclear. The CDR3 loop spans 13 amino acids. V was clipped by 5 bases and J by 4 bases, with 11 bases between them. Germline loops: CDR1 SGHAT, CDR2 FQNNGV. The CDR3 sequence is CASSPLARYGYTF. The CDR3 DNA is TGTGCCAGCAGCCCACTCGCCCGCTATGGCTACACCTTC.